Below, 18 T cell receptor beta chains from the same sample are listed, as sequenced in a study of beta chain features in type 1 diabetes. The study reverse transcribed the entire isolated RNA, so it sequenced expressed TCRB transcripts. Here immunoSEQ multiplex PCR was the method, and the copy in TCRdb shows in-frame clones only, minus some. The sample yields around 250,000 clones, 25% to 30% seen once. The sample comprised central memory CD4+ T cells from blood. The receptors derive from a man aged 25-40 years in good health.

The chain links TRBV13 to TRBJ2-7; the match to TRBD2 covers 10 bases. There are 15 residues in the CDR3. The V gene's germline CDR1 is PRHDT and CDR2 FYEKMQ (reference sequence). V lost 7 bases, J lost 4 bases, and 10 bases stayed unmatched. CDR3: CASTRLGTSVYEQYF. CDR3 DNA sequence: TGTGCCAGCACCCGACTTGGGACTAGCGTTTACGAGCAGTACTTC.

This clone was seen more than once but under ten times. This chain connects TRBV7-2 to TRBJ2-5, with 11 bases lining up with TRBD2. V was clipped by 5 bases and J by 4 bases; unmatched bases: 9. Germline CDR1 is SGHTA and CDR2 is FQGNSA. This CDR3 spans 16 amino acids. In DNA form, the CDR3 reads TGTGCCAGCAGCGGCCTAGCGGGAGGTTTGGGAGAGACCCAGTACTTC. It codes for CASSGLAGGLGETQYF.

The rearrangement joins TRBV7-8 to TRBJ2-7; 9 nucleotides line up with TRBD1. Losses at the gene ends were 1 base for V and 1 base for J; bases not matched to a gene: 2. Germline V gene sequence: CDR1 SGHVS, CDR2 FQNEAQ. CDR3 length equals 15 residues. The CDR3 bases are TGTGCCAGCAGCTTAGTAGGGACAGGGTCCTACGAGCAGTACTTC. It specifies CASSLVGTGSYEQYF.

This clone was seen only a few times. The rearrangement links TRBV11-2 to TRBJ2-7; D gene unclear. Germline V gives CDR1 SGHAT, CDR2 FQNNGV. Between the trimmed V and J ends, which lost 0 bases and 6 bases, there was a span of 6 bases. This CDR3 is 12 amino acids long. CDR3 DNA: TGTGCCAGCAGCTTAGACAGGCGCGAGCAGTACTTC. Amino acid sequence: CASSLDRREQYF.

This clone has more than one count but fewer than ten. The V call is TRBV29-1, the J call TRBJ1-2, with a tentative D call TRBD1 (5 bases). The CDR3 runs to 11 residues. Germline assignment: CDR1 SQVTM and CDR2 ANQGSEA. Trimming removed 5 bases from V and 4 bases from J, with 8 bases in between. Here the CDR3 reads CSVRGGYGYTF. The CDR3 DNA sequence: TGCAGCGTTCGGGGGGGCTATGGCTACACCTTC.

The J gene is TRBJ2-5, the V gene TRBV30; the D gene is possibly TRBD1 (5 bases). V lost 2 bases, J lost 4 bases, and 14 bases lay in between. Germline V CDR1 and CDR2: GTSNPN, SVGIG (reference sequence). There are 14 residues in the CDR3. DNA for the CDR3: TGTGCCTGGAGTCCCTACGACAGAGGAGAGACCCAGTACTTC. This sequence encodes CAWSPYDRGETQYF.

CDR3 coding DNA: TGTGCCAGCAGTTTAGACTCCCACGGTGAGCAGTTCTTC. It codes for CASSLDSHGEQFF. This chain links TRBV28 with TRBJ2-1; D gene unclear. V lost 2 bases, J lost 9 bases, and 11 bases lay in between. Per the germline V gene, CDR1 is MDHEN and CDR2 is SYDVKM. This CDR3 has 13 residues. Filled out from reference TRBV28 and TRBJ2-1, the complete variable domain reads DVKVTQSSRYLVKRTGEKVFLECVQDMDHENMFWYRQDPGLGLRLIYFSYDVKMKEKGDIPEGYSVSREKKERFSLILESASTNQTSMYLCASSLDSHGEQFFGPGTRLTVL.

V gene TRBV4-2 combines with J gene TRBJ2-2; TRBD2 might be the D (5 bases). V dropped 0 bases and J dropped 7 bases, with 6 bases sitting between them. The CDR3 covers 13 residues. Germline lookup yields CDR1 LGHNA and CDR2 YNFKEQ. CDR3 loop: CASSQDRGGELFF. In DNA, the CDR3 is TGTGCCAGCAGCCAAGATCGGGGCGGGGAGCTGTTTTTT.

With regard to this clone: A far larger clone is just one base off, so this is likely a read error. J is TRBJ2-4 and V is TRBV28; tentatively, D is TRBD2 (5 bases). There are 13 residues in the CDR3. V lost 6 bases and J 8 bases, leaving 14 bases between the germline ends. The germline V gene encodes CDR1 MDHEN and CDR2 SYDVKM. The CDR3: CASRRADEHIQYF. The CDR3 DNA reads TGTGCCAGCAGGCGGGCCGACGAACACATTCAGTACTTC.

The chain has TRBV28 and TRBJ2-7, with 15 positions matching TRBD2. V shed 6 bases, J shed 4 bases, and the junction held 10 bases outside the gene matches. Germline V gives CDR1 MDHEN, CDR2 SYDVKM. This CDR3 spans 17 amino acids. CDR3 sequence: CASRARTSGRAGYEQYF. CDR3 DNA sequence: TGTGCCAGCAGGGCCCGGACTAGCGGGAGGGCCGGTTACGAGCAGTACTTC.

This CDR3 reads CASSLAGRNEQYF. As DNA, the CDR3 is TGTGCCAGCAGCTTAGCCGGGAGGAACGAGCAGTACTTC. J is TRBJ2-7 and V is TRBV7-2; TRBD2 matches 7 bases. The CDR3 is made up of 13 amino acids. With V trimmed by 0 bases and J by 5 bases, 1 base remained unmatched. The V gene's germline CDR1 is SGHTA and CDR2 FQGNSA.

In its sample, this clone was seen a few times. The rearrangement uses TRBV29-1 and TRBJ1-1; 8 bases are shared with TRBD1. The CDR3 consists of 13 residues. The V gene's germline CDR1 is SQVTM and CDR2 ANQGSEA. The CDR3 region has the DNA TGCAGTGCCTGGACAGGGCTGAACACTGAAGCTTTCTTT. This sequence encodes CSAWTGLNTEAFF. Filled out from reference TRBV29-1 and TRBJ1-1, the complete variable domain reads SAVISQKPSRDICQRGTSLTIQCQVDSQVTMMFWYRQQPGQSLTLIATANQGSEATYESGFVIDKFPISRPNLTFSTLTVSNMSPEDSSIYLCSAWTGLNTEAFFGQGTRLTVV.

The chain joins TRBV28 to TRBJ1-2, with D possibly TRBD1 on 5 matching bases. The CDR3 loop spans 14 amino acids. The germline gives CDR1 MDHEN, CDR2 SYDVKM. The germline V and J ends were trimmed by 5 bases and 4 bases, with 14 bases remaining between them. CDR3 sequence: CASSAEGRSYGYTF. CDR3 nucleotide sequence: TGTGCCAGCAGTGCGGAGGGACGGTCCTATGGCTACACCTTC.

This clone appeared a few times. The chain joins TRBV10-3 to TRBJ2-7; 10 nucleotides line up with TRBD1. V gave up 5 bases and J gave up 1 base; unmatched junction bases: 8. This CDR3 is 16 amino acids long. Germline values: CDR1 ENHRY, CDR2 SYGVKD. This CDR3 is CAISTSGDRGSYEQYF. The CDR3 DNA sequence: TGTGCCATCAGTACCTCCGGGGACAGGGGATCCTACGAGCAGTACTTC.

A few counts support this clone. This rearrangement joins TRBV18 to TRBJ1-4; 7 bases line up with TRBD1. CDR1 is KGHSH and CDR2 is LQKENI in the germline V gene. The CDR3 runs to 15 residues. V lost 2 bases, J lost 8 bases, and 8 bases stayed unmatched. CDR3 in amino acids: CASSPARQGGEKLFF. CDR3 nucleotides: TGTGCCAGCTCACCAGCGCGACAGGGAGGGGAAAAACTGTTTTTT.

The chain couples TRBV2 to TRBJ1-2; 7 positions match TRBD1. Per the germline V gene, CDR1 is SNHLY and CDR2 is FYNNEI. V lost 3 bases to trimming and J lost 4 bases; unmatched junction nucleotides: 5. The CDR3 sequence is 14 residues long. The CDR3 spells CASSEGTVRYGYTF. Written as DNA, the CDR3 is TGTGCCAGCAGTGAGGGGACAGTGCGCTATGGCTACACCTTC.

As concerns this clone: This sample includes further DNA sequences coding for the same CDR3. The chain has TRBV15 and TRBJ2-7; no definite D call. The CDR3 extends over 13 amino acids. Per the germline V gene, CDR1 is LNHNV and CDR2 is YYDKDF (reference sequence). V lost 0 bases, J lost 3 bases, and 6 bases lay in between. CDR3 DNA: TGTGCCACCAGCAGAGAGGTTAACTACGAGCAGTACTTC. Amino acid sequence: CATSREVNYEQYF.

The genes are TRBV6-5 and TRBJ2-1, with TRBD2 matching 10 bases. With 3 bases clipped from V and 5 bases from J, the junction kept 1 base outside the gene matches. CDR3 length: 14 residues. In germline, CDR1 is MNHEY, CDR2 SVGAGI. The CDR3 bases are TGTGCCAGCAGTTATAGCGGGGGGAACAATGAGCAGTTCTTC. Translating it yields CASSYSGGNNEQFF.